The next 5 T cell receptor beta chains were all read from a single sample in a study of T cell responses to AZD1222 COVID-19 vaccine. Using immunoSEQ multiplex PCR, the repertoire was profiled, and TCRdb retains in-frame clones only, with some absent. The table lists roughly 80,000 clones, 87% of them singletons. The source was peripheral blood, collected 28 days after the second AZD1222 dose. The source is an adult who received the AZD1222 COVID-19 vaccine.

This chain links TRBV5-4 with TRBJ1-3; D may be TRBD1 (6 bases). Germline CDR1 SGHNT, CDR2 YYREEE (reference sequence). V was cut by 4 bases and J by 0 bases, with 11 bases left in between. This CDR3 is 15 amino acids long. The CDR3 sequence: CASSPGQASGNTIYF. The CDR3 bases are TGTGCCAGCAGCCCGGGACAAGCCTCTGGAAACACCATATATTTT.

This clone was counted only a few times. This chain joins TRBV19 and TRBJ1-4, with 8 bases lining up with TRBD1. The CDR3 is 16 amino acids. Germline assignment: CDR1 LNHDA and CDR2 SQIVND (reference sequence). The V and J ends lost 3 bases and 8 bases, in that order; junction bases with no gene match: 11. The CDR3 is CASSIMAGGISEKLFF. The CDR3 DNA reads as TGTGCCAGTAGTATTATGGCAGGGGGCATAAGCGAAAAACTGTTTTTT.

This chain joins TRBV11-2 and TRBJ1-3; D unresolved. Trimming removed 5 bases from V and 0 bases from J, with 14 bases in between. The germline V gene has CDR1 SGHAT and CDR2 FQNNGV. CDR3 length: 16 residues. CDR3 residues: CASSHITEYSGNTIYF. The CDR3 nucleotides read TGTGCCAGCAGCCACATCACGGAATACTCTGGAAACACCATATATTTT.

This clone occurred once. V and J are TRBV5-4 and TRBJ2-1; no clear D gene. Per germline, CDR1 SGHNT and CDR2 YYREEE (reference sequence). CDR3 size: 16 residues. The V end lost 4 bases, the J end lost 1 base, and 15 bases lay between the germline ends. In DNA, the CDR3 is TGTGCCAGCAGCCGGCAGGCGGCCTATTCCTACAATGAGCAGTTCTTC. Its protein is CASSRQAAYSYNEQFF.

This chain connects TRBV4-1 to TRBJ2-7, with 11 bases identical to TRBD2. Germline lookup yields CDR1 MGHRA and CDR2 YSYEKL. CDR3 length: 15 amino acids. After removal of 0 bases from V and 7 bases from J, the junction contained 5 bases not matched to a gene. The CDR3 sequence: CASSQDSGGGFEQYF. In DNA form, the CDR3 reads TGCGCCAGCAGCCAAGATAGCGGGGGGGGCTTTGAGCAGTACTTC.